The rows below give T cell receptor beta chains drawn from one sample of a study of blood T cell repertoires in COVID-19. TCRdb's copy holds only in-frame clones and misses some; the assay was immunoSEQ multiplex PCR. The data show about 370,000 clones, around 91% seen once. The sample taken for sequencing was PBMCs or T cells enriched from blood (not recorded which). The receptors originated from a man between 18 and 35 years old who had recovered from COVID-19. Both conserved end residues are part of each CDR3. Each record gives: D gene, V gene, clone size, J gene, CDR3 DNA, CDR3 protein. A D gene is named only where the DNA matches it firmly. Rows give clone size only sometimes, using once, few, many, or a class for an expanded clone.

d_call: NA; v_call: TRBV3-1/TRBV3-2; clone_size: NA; j_call: TRBJ2-7; cdr3_nt: TGTGCCAGCAGCAATTTAGACAGAGATTCTGGAGAGCAGTACTTC; cdr3_aa: CASSNLDRDSGEQYF
d_call: NA; v_call: TRBV7-9; clone_size: NA; j_call: TRBJ1-1; cdr3_nt: TGTGCCAGCAGCCCCACGGTGGGGGGACGGGCTTTCTTT; cdr3_aa: CASSPTVGGRAFF
d_call: TRBD1; v_call: TRBV19; clone_size: NA; j_call: TRBJ2-2; cdr3_nt: TGTGCCACCGGGACAGGGGGCAACGGGGAGCTGTTTTTT; cdr3_aa: CATGTGGNGELFF
d_call: NA; v_call: TRBV5-8; clone_size: NA; j_call: TRBJ2-1; cdr3_nt: TGTGCCAGCAGCCGACTAATGGAGCAGTTCTTC; cdr3_aa: CASSRLMEQFF
d_call: NA; v_call: TRBV28; clone_size: NA; j_call: TRBJ1-4; cdr3_nt: TGTGCCAGCCTACAGGGTTCGAAGCTCCTTTTT; cdr3_aa: CASLQGSKLLF
d_call: TRBD1; v_call: TRBV28; clone_size: NA; j_call: TRBJ1-6; cdr3_nt: TGTGCCAGTTCAAACAGGGGGCTTGGCAATTCACCCCTCCACTTT; cdr3_aa: CASSNRGLGNSPLHF
d_call: TRBD2; v_call: TRBV5-4; clone_size: NA; j_call: TRBJ2-7; cdr3_nt: TGTGCCAGCAGGACCGATAGCGGGGGAGCCAGCTACGAGCAGTACTTC; cdr3_aa: CASRTDSGGASYEQYF
d_call: TRBD2; v_call: TRBV19; clone_size: NA; j_call: TRBJ2-1; cdr3_nt: TGTGCCAGTAGTCCGCGGGGGAGCGGTGGGTATGAGCAGTTCTTC; cdr3_aa: CASSPRGSGGYEQFF
d_call: TRBD1; v_call: TRBV2; clone_size: NA; j_call: TRBJ1-6; cdr3_nt: TGTGCCAGCAGTCTTTTCCGGGACAGGGAACCTCCCCTCCACTTT; cdr3_aa: CASSLFRDREPPLHF
d_call: TRBD2; v_call: TRBV10-2; clone_size: NA; j_call: TRBJ2-1; cdr3_nt: TGCGCCAGCAGTCCGGGTCGGGGGGGTAGTGAGCAGTTCTTC; cdr3_aa: CASSPGRGGSEQFF
d_call: TRBD1; v_call: TRBV19; clone_size: NA; j_call: TRBJ2-2; cdr3_nt: TGTGCCAGTAGTATAAGGAGGGGACAGGGACATGGAACCGGGGAGCTGTTTTTT; cdr3_aa: CASSIRRGQGHGTGELFF
d_call: NA; v_call: TRBV27; clone_size: NA; j_call: TRBJ1-2; cdr3_nt: TGTGCCAGCAGTCCCCCCCAAGCAGGGCCCTATGGCTACACCTTC; cdr3_aa: CASSPPQAGPYGYTF
d_call: NA; v_call: TRBV20-1; clone_size: NA; j_call: TRBJ1-2; cdr3_nt: TGCACTACCGTGGGAGATACTGGCTACACCTTC; cdr3_aa: CTTVGDTGYTF
d_call: TRBD2; v_call: TRBV28; clone_size: NA; j_call: TRBJ2-5; cdr3_nt: TGTGCCAGCAGTTTACCGGGACTAGCGGTCTCACAAGAGACCCAGTACTTC; cdr3_aa: CASSLPGLAVSQETQYF
d_call: TRBD1; v_call: TRBV7-2; clone_size: NA; j_call: TRBJ2-2; cdr3_nt: TGTGCCAGCAGCCCCGGGACAGGGCTGCACCGGGAGCTGTTTTTT; cdr3_aa: CASSPGTGLHRELFF
d_call: TRBD1; v_call: TRBV7-2; clone_size: once; j_call: TRBJ1-1; cdr3_nt: TGTGCCAGCAGCTTATCCCACAGGGGGACTGAAGCTTTCTTT; cdr3_aa: CASSLSHRGTEAFF
d_call: TRBD2; v_call: TRBV5-4; clone_size: NA; j_call: TRBJ2-2; cdr3_nt: TGTGCCAGCAGCTTGGGAGGGACTACCTTAGCCGGGGAGCTGTTTTTT; cdr3_aa: CASSLGGTTLAGELFF
d_call: TRBD1; v_call: TRBV7-2; clone_size: NA; j_call: TRBJ2-6; cdr3_nt: TGTGCCAGCAAAGGATCGGGACAGGGGGGCTCTGGGGCCAACGTCCTGACTTTC; cdr3_aa: CASKGSGQGGSGANVLTF
d_call: NA; v_call: TRBV11-2; clone_size: few; j_call: TRBJ1-3; cdr3_nt: TGTGCCAGCAACGCAGATTCTGGAAACACCATATATTTT; cdr3_aa: CASNADSGNTIYF
d_call: TRBD1; v_call: TRBV9; clone_size: NA; j_call: TRBJ1-6; cdr3_nt: TGTGCCAGCAGTGCAACCGGGACAGGGATAGGTAATTCACCCCTCCACTTT; cdr3_aa: CASSATGTGIGNSPLHF
d_call: NA; v_call: TRBV6-4; clone_size: NA; j_call: TRBJ1-2; cdr3_nt: TGTGCCAGCAGTGCAGGGGTCGGCTACACCTTC; cdr3_aa: CASSAGVGYTF